This T cell receptor (beta chain) originates from a study of cytomegalovirus exposure and HLA in healthy donors. The donors comprised healthy bone marrow donors. The PCR employed 60 Vbeta primers together with 13 Jbeta primers. Measured with immunoSEQ multiplex PCR; TCRdb has only the in-frame clones, and not every one. The sample features 130,000 or so clones, with about 1.8% in its top ten. The sequenced sample consisted of PBMCs. This clonotype was sampled from a man aged 18 to 30 in good health and CMV-seronegative.

CDR3 nucleotide sequence: TGTGCCAGCAGCCGGTGGAATGAAAAACTGTTTTTT. Translation: CASSRWNEKLFF. The rearrangement links TRBV5-6 to TRBJ1-4; D unclear. The V and J ends lost 4 bases and 5 bases respectively, with 6 bases between them. The CDR3 length is 12 residues. In germline, CDR1 is SGHDT, CDR2 YYEEEE.